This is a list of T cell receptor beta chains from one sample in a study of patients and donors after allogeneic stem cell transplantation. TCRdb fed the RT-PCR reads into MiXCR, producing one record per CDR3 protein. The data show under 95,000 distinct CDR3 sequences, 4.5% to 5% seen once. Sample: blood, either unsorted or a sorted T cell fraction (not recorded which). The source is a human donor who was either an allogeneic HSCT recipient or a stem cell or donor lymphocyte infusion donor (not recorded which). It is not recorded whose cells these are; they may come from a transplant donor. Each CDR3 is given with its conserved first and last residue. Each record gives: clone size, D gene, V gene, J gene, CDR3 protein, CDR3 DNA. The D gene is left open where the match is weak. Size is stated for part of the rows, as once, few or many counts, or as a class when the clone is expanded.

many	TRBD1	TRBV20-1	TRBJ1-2	CSARKDRGYGYTF	TGCAGTGCTAGAAAGGACAGGGGCTATGGCTACACCTTC
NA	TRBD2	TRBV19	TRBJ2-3	CASSIGVAGTDTKYF	TGTGCCAGTAGTATAGGAGTAGCGGGTACAGATACGAAGTATTTT
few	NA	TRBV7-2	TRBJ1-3	CASSLTGYTIYF	TGTGCCAGCAGCTTAACGGGATACACCATATATTTT
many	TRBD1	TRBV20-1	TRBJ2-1	CSALVGQGANEQFF	TGCAGTGCTTTGGTGGGACAGGGCGCCAATGAGCAGTTCTTC
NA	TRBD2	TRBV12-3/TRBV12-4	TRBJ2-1	CASSLVIASGRTAASYNEQFF	TGTGCCAGCAGTTTAGTGATAGCTAGCGGGAGGACCGCTGCCTCCTACAATGAGCAGTTCTTC
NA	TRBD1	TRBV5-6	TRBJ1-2	CASYWTGGSNYGYTF	TGTGCCAGCTATTGGACAGGGGGCTCAAACTATGGCTACACCTTC
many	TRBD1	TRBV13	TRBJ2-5	CASSLSTGGEETQYF	TGTGCCAGCAGTCTTTCGACAGGGGGCGAAGAGACCCAGTACTTC
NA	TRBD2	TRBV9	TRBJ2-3	CASSAPPGLAGADTQYF	TGTGCCAGCAGCGCACCCCCAGGACTAGCGGGGGCAGATACGCAGTATTTT
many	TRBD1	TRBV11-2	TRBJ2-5	CASSVPTGGVETQYF	TGTGCCAGCAGCGTACCGACAGGGGGGGTAGAGACCCAGTACTTC
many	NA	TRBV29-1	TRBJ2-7	CSVEGGYF	TGCAGCGTTGAGGGTGGCTACTTC
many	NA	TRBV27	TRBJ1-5	CASSGQSNQPQHF	TGTGCCAGCAGTGGACAGAGCAATCAGCCCCAGCATTTT
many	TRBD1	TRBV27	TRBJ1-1	CASSSTRDRGLNTEAFF	TGTGCCAGCAGCTCCACCCGGGACAGGGGGTTGAACACTGAAGCTTTCTTT
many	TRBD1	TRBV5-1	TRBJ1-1	CASSTPRQGEAFF	TGCGCCAGCAGCACCCCCCGACAGGGCGAAGCTTTCTTT
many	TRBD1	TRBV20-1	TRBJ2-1	CSAFLIPGQGGNEQFF	TGCAGTGCTTTTTTAATCCCGGGACAGGGGGGGAATGAGCAGTTCTTC
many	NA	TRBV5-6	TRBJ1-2	CASSWNVGPGYTF	TGTGCCAGCAGCTGGAATGTTGGGCCAGGCTACACCTTC
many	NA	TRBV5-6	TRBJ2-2	CASSLDYAGELFF	TGTGCCAGCAGCTTGGACTACGCCGGGGAGCTGTTTTTT
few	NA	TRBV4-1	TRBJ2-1	CASKPTPIYNEQFF	TGCGCCAGCAAACCCACGCCCATCTACAATGAGCAGTTCTTC
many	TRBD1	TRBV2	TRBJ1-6	CASSMDRGGNSPLHF	TGTGCCAGCAGTATGGACAGGGGCGGTAATTCACCCCTCCACTTT
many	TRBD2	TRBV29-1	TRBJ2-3	CSASGLAGIDTQYF	TGCAGCGCCTCGGGACTAGCGGGTATAGATACGCAGTATTTT
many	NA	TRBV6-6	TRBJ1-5	CASSGARYQPQHF	TGTGCCAGCAGTGGGGCGCGCTATCAGCCCCAGCATTTT
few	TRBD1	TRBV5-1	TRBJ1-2	CASSSSQGENYGYTF	TGCGCCAGCAGCTCTTCCCAGGGGGAGAACTATGGCTACACCTTC
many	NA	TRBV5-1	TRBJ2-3	CASSKDPPTDTQYF	TGCGCCAGCAGCAAGGACCCTCCGACAGATACGCAGTATTTT
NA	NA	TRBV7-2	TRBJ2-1	CASSLTMPNNEQFF	TGTGCCAGCAGCTTAACTATGCCAAACAATGAGCAGTTCTTC
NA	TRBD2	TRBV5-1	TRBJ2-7	CASSLGGLAVPYEQYF	TGCGCCAGCAGCTTGGGAGGACTAGCAGTTCCCTACGAGCAGTACTTC
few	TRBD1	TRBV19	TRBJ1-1	CASTLGQGVNTEAFF	TGTGCCAGTACCCTCGGACAGGGGGTGAACACTGAAGCTTTCTTT
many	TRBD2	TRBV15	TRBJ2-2	CATSIIPGLAENTGELFF	TGTGCCACCAGCATAATCCCGGGACTAGCGGAGAACACCGGGGAGCTGTTTTTT
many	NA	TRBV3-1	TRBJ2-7	CASSQQGREQYF	TGTGCCAGCAGCCAACAGGGGAGAGAGCAGTACTTC
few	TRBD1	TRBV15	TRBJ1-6	CATSSRTGSPLHF	TGTGCCACCAGCTCACGGACAGGTTCACCCCTCCACTTT
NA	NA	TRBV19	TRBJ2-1	CASSIKGKGSYNEQFF	TGTGCCAGTAGTATAAAAGGGAAGGGCTCCTACAATGAGCAGTTCTTC
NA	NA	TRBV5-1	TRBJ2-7	CASRFGEVSSYEQYF	TGCGCCAGCAGATTCGGGGAGGTATCGTCCTACGAGCAGTACTTC
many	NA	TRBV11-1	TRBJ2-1	CASSLAGHISYNEQFF	TGTGCCAGCAGCTTAGCGGGACACATCTCCTACAATGAGCAGTTCTTC
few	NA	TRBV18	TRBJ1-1	CASSLRNRANTEAFF	TGTGCCAGCTCCCTGAGGAACAGGGCTAACACTGAAGCTTTCTTT
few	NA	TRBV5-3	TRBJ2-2	CARSLPTANTGELFF	TGTGCCAGAAGCTTGCCGACAGCGAACACCGGGGAGCTGTTTTTT
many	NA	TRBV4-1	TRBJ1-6	CASTLLTDNSPLHF	TGCGCCAGCACGCTATTAACTGACAATTCACCCCTCCACTTT
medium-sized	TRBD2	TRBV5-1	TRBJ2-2	CASSLAFSGISTGELFF	TGCGCCAGCAGCTTGGCCTTCAGCGGGATTAGCACCGGGGAGCTGTTTTTT
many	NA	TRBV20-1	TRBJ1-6	CSASPGEGDKYNSPLHF	TGCAGTGCTAGCCCTGGGGAGGGGGATAAGTATAATTCACCCCTCCACTTT
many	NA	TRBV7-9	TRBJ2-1	CASNPFPGREGNEQFF	TGTGCCAGCAACCCCTTCCCGGGACGAGAAGGCAATGAGCAGTTCTTC
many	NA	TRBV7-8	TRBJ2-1	CASSSGAPSINEQFF	TGTGCCAGCAGCTCGGGGGCCCCTTCGATTAATGAGCAGTTCTTC
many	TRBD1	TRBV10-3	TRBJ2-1	CAIRDRGSYNEQFF	TGTGCCATCCGAGACAGGGGCTCCTACAATGAGCAGTTCTTC
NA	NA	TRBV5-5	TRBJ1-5	CASSLVGGNQPQHF	TGTGCCAGCAGCTTGGTGGGGGGCAATCAGCCCCAGCATTTT
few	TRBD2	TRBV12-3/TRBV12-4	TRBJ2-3	CASSLSGRKTDTQYF	TGTGCCAGCAGTTTAAGCGGGAGAAAAACAGATACGCAGTATTTT
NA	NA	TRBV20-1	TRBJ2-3	CSADHRDTQYF	TGCAGTGCGGACCATAGAGATACGCAGTATTTT
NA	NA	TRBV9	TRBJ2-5	CASSVGHGQYQETQYF	TGTGCCAGCAGCGTAGGCCACGGCCAGTACCAAGAGACCCAGTACTTC
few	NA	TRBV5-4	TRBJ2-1	CASSLARAPNEQFF	TGTGCCAGCAGCTTAGCCCGGGCCCCCAATGAGCAGTTCTTC
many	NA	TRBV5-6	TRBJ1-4	CASSQWGGAEKLFF	TGTGCCAGCAGCCAATGGGGGGGAGCCGAAAAACTGTTTTTT
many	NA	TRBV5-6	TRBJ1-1	CASSSIQAQRKAFF	TGTGCCAGCAGCTCGATACAGGCCCAAAGGAAGGCTTTCTTT
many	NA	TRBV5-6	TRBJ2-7	CASSSRRIPRFEQYF	TGTGCCAGCAGCTCCAGGCGTATTCCCCGTTTCGAGCAGTACTTC
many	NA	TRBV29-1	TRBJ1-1	CSVAPGGGQLAFF	TGCAGCGTTGCCCCCGGGGGGGGGCAGTTGGCTTTCTTT
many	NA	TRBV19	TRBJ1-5	CASSISGPQPQHF	TGTGCCAGTAGTATTTCGGGACCTCAGCCCCAGCATTTT
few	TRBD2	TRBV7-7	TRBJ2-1	CASSLLAGGSYNEQFF	TGTGCCAGCAGCCTACTAGCGGGAGGCTCCTACAATGAGCAGTTCTTC
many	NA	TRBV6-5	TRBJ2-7	CASSYGRGAYEQYF	TGTGCCAGCAGTTACGGCAGGGGGGCCTACGAGCAGTACTTC
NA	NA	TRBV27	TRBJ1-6	CATATRQNSPLHF	TGTGCCACCGCGACCCGACAGAATTCACCCCTCCACTTT
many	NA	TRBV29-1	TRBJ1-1	CSGRWWDGAGSTEAFF	TGCAGCGGGCGGTGGTGGGATGGAGCGGGGAGTACTGAAGCTTTCTTT